These 2 T cell receptor beta chains came from one sample sequenced in a study of breast tumors, draining lymph nodes, adjacent tissues. Axillary draining lymph nodes of breast cancer patients supplied the node samples. Via MiXCR, TCRdb re-called the multiplex PCR reads, giving one row per CDR3 protein. The table includes 180,000 or so distinct CDR3 sequences, approximately 30% detected once. Sequencing was performed on axillary lymph node tissue. Receptors originate from a female donor with breast cancer. Some clones in this sample may be carry-over from other donors' samples.

With regard to this clonotype: Just one base apart from a much larger clone, this may be a read error. This chain connects TRBV6-5 to TRBJ1-3; D is uncertain. Trimming cost V 6 bases and J 0 bases, with 15 bases left between them. Per germline, CDR1 MNHEY and CDR2 SVGAGI. The CDR3 loop spans 16 amino acids. This CDR3 reads CASRHPGRSSGNTIYF. In DNA form, the CDR3 reads TGTGCCAGCAGGCACCCAGGACGTAGCTCTGGAAACACCATATATTTT.

To note about this clonotype: A much larger clonotype is one base distant, so this may be a read error. The chain combines TRBV6-5 with TRBJ2-3; 12 positions match TRBD2. Per the germline V gene, CDR1 is MNHEY and CDR2 is SVGAGI. CDR3 length: 15 residues. The CDR3 DNA sequence: TGTGCCAGCAGGCCGGGACTAGCGGGCACAGATATGCAGTATTTT. Amino acid sequence: CASRPGLAGTDMQYF.